The rows below give T cell receptor beta chains drawn from one sample of a study of human T cells and chemical hapten exposure. One entry per CDR3 protein results from TCRdb running MiXCR on the RACE reads. The table includes about 80,000 distinct CDR3 sequences, 14% detected once. Sequences were derived from whole blood, sampled in connection with sensitization to the hapten diphenylcyclopropenone (DPC). Receptor source: a woman aged 45-65 years with alopecia areata. Some clones in this sample may be carry-over from other donors' samples. Each CDR3 is given with its conserved first and last residue. A D gene is named only where the DNA matches it firmly. Size values are once, few and many counts, or a class for expanded clones, and some rows have none.

J | size | D | V | DNA | CDR3
TRBJ2-1 | few | - | TRBV2 | TGTGCCAGCAAACGACTGCACAATGAGCAGTTCTTC | CASKRLHNEQFF
TRBJ1-3 | few | - | TRBV4-1 | TGCGCCAGCACCCGGACCTTTCTTGAGGGAAACACCATATATTTT | CASTRTFLEGNTIYF
TRBJ2-7 | - | TRBD2 | TRBV20-1 | TGCAGTGCTAGACGACTAGCGGGAGACGTCTCCGAGCAGTACTTC | CSARRLAGDVSEQYF
TRBJ2-5 | few | TRBD2 | TRBV20-1 | TGCAGTCCGGCCCTAGCGGGAGTCCGGGAGACCCAGTACTTC | CSPALAGVRETQYF
TRBJ2-7 | few | - | TRBV29-1 | TGCAGCGTGAGTATCGGCGAGCAGTACTTC | CSVSIGEQYF
TRBJ2-1 | few | - | TRBV28 | TGTGCCAGCAGTTTTTTACAGGAAGCTTACAATGAGCAGTTCTTC | CASSFLQEAYNEQFF
TRBJ1-1 | - | - | TRBV20-1 | TGCAGTGCTAGCTTGAACACTGAAGCTTTCTTT | CSASLNTEAFF
TRBJ2-6 | - | TRBD1 | TRBV2 | TGTGCCACTAGCCCACAGGGGACCCCTGGGGCCAACGTCCTGACTTTC | CATSPQGTPGANVLTF
TRBJ1-1 | few | - | TRBV2 | TGTGCCAGCAGGGCCAGGGTTGTGGACACTGAAGCTTTCTTT | CASRARVVDTEAFF
TRBJ2-7 | few | TRBD1 | TRBV5-1 | TGCGCCAGCAGCTTGGGGACAGGAAGCTCCTACGAGCAGTACTTC | CASSLGTGSSYEQYF
TRBJ2-1 | - | TRBD2 | TRBV6-1 | TGTGCCAGCAGCGCCCGGTCCTTGCGGGAGAGCAATGAGCAGTTCTTC | CASSARSLRESNEQFF
TRBJ1-1 | few | TRBD1 | TRBV11-2 | TGTGCCAGCAGCCCACAGGGGGACGGCACTGAAGCTTTCTTT | CASSPQGDGTEAFF
TRBJ1-5 | - | - | TRBV27 | TGTGCCAGCAGTTCACAGGGTACTAATCAGCCCCAGCATTTT | CASSSQGTNQPQHF
TRBJ2-2 | few | - | TRBV30 | TGTGCCTGGAGTGAGGGCATTCCACCCATCACCGGGGAGCTGTTTTTT | CAWSEGIPPITGELFF
TRBJ2-6 | few | - | TRBV7-9 | TGTGCCAGCAGCTTAGCCCCCTCTGGGGCCAACGTCCTGACTTTC | CASSLAPSGANVLTF
TRBJ1-1 | few | - | TRBV9 | TGTGCCAGCAGCGTAGGGGAGGTCACTGAAGCTTTCTTT | CASSVGEVTEAFF
TRBJ1-4 | few | TRBD1 | TRBV19 | TGTGCCAGTAGCCCGACAGGGGGCGCAAGGACTAATGAAAAACTGTTTTTT | CASSPTGGARTNEKLFF
TRBJ2-1 | - | - | TRBV11-2 | TGTGCCAGCAGCTTTCGGCGGGAGCAGTTCTTC | CASSFRREQFF